The TCR beta chain under discussion was sequenced for a study of T-cell reconstitution after alpha-beta-depleted transplantation in children (dated by TCRdb to the mid-2010s). With respect to the entire study: Using TCR repertoire profiling, the study quantitatively followed how T-cell immune reconstitution unfolded in children after TCRalphabeta/CD19-depleted allogeneic hematopoietic cell transplantation. Overall results and qualifications from the work: In some patients, high TCRbeta diversity at day 60 was attributed to recipient T cells and intrathymic progenitors that had survived conditioning. About two months after transplant, the apparently early recovery of alphabetaT-cell counts reportedly depended on just several hundred clones that had expanded rapidly and came from non-depleted graft cells. The frequencies of hyperexpanded clones fell over the following months, and after one year, T-cell counts and TCRbeta diversity were mostly attributed to newly produced T cells.

The sample's treatment or condition label is to be understood as: allogeneic hematopoietic cell transplantation with graft depleted of TCRalphabeta T cells and CD19 B cells. The children who served as transplant recipients had been given grafts of TCRalphabeta/CD19-depleted allogeneic hematopoietic cells. This clonotype was found many times. What antigen it recognizes has not been identified. No much larger clone is present one base from it, and per-base qualities are unavailable. Receptor amplification or capture employed PCR. The run used an Illumina HiSeq 2500. TCR library preparation used molecular barcoding, with unique molecular identifiers applied to normalize quantification of the TCRbeta repertoire. The public reads were run again by TCRdb, first through fastp at Q25 and then through MiXCR, and only productive beta chains were kept. Each record represents a unique CDR3 protein, reported with the most common genes and DNA among its rows. The sample table records about 260,000 distinct CDR3 sequences; more than 9% of these occur just once. Around 22% of the sample is held by the ten biggest clonotypes.

Taken from cysteine to phenylalanine, the CDR3 has 14 residues. Only the CDR3 DNA is retained, 42 bases long and in frame from the first base. The junction shows trimming of 2 bases on V and 6 bases on J, plus 11 bases between the germline ends. CDR1 and CDR2 (SGHRS, YFSETQ) derive from the germline V gene. The source material was peripheral blood, sampled 180 days after TCRalphabeta/CD19-depleted stem cell transplant. The rearranged segments are TRBV5-1 and TRBJ2-2, with TRBD1 tentatively as D gene (5 bases match). The receptor was derived from a male patient under 10 years old who had a stem cell transplant for chronic granulomatous disease, so the T cells may come from the graft donor. The CDR3 amino acid sequence is: CASSFKGSAGELFF. The base sequence is TGCGCCAGCAGCTTCAAGGGGTCCGCCGGGGAGCTGTTTTTT.